This T cell receptor (beta chain) derives from a study of blood T cell repertoires in COVID-19. Study-level background: Researchers got acute and convalescent COVID-19 samples from the United States, Italy and Spain. Sources were T cells, B-cell-depleted T cells, or PBMCs; the material itself was cDNA or gDNA.

V gave up 2 bases and J gave up 8 bases; unmatched junction bases: 11. The CDR3 covers 15 residues. Germline V gene lookup returns CDR1 LGHNA and CDR2 YNFKEQ. Original processing methods: By means of reference gene primer amplification, nucleated cell counts were estimated. Sequencing used immunoSEQ multiplex PCR; TCRdb keeps in-frame clones, though not all of them. The V and J calls and clone size come from that table; D and trimming were worked out from the DNA. The repertoire consists of more than 70,000 clones, with around nine tenths occurring once and the leading ten covering around 4.5%. Sequencing was performed on peripheral blood. This receptor was taken from a man aged 45-60 years with active or convalescent COVID-19. The chain employs TRBV4-2 and TRBJ1-1; TRBD1 agrees at 7 bases. The CDR3 DNA reads TGTGCCAGCAGCCAACCCGACAGGGATAAAGTCGAAGCTTTCTTT. Residues: CASSQPDRDKVEAFF.